The 30 T cell receptor beta chains in this list originate from one sample, sequenced in a study of OX40 agonist ivuxolimab in advanced cancers. Sequencing used immunoSEQ multiplex PCR; TCRdb keeps in-frame clones, though not all of them. The data show 70,000 to 95,000 clones, with 70% to 90% seen just once and 2.5% to 3% held by the top ten. This material consisted of CD4+ or CD8+ T cells sorted from blood, taken in a trial of the OX40 agonist ivuxolimab. All receptors derive from an adult with an advanced solid tumor such as melanoma, head and neck, liver or kidney cancer.

The rearrangement uses TRBV29-1 and TRBJ2-1, with D possibly called TRBD1 or TRBD2 (5 bases each). CDR3 length: 15 residues. The germline gives CDR1 SQVTM, CDR2 ANQGSEA. Trimming shortened V by 3 bases and J by 10 bases, and 22 bases separated the two germline ends. The CDR3 DNA reads as TGCAGCGTTGAGCTCCTCCGGGACCGCTTGGGGGAGCAGTTCTTC. Its translation is CSVELLRDRLGEQFF.

Only one count was recorded for this clone. The V and J genes are TRBV4-2 and TRBJ2-2; no clear D gene. This CDR3 is 17 amino acids long. Per the germline V gene, CDR1 is LGHNA and CDR2 is YNFKEQ. V was shortened by 0 bases and J by 6 bases, with 17 bases between the two germline ends. The CDR3: CASSQDSDSSGPGELFF. The CDR3 DNA sequence: TGTGCCAGCAGCCAAGATTCGGATAGCTCGGGTCCCGGGGAGCTGTTTTTT.

This chain uses TRBV6-1 with TRBJ2-2; D gene unclear. The germline V gene encodes CDR1 MNHNS and CDR2 SASEGT. This CDR3 is 14 amino acids long. Between the trimmed V and J ends, which lost 5 bases and 4 bases, there was a span of 11 bases. The CDR3 here is CASSFGWATGELFF. The DNA for the CDR3 is TGTGCCAGCAGTTTCGGTTGGGCCACCGGGGAGCTGTTTTTT.

The chain joins TRBV18 to TRBJ2-3; 9 positions agree with TRBD1. This CDR3 region has 17 residues. V was pared by 3 bases and J by 5 bases, with 12 bases of the junction left unmatched. Germline V gene sequence: CDR1 KGHSH, CDR2 LQKENI. The CDR3, as DNA: TGTGCCAGCTCACCGTCCACAGGGGGCTTCGGTGGAGATACGCAGTATTTT. Its protein product is CASSPSTGGFGGDTQYF.

The CDR3 DNA sequence: TGTGCCATCAGTGCCGGGAGCACGATGAACACTGAAGCTTTCTTT. Its translation is CAISAGSTMNTEAFF. The chain joins TRBV10-3 to TRBJ1-1, with no clear D. The CDR3 loop spans 15 amino acids. V was clipped by 4 bases and J by 0 bases, with 12 bases between them. In germline, CDR1 is ENHRY, CDR2 SYGVKD.

This chain joins TRBV30 and TRBJ1-6, with D uncertain. This CDR3 spans 13 amino acids. The V end was cut by 3 bases, the J end by 7 bases, with 10 bases between. Germline CDR1 and CDR2: GTSNPN and SVGIG (reference sequence). CDR3 sequence reads: CAWSPLENSPLHF. The CDR3 nucleotides are TGTGCCTGGAGCCCCCTAGAAAATTCACCCCTCCACTTT.

J is TRBJ2-2 and V is TRBV4-2; weak D call: TRBD2 (6 bases). The CDR3 spans 17 residues. V was pared by 1 base and J by 3 bases, with 15 bases between. Germline loops: CDR1 LGHNA, CDR2 YNFKEQ. In DNA form, the CDR3 reads TGTGCCAGCAGCCAAGGAGGGGATAGCGGTCACACCGGGGAGCTGTTTTTT. This sequence encodes CASSQGGDSGHTGELFF.

Only a few counts were recorded for this clone. CDR3 DNA: TGTGCCAGCAGTTACGCAGGGAGTGTCACTGAAGCTTTCTTT. Translation gives CASSYAGSVTEAFF. The gene calls are TRBV6-5 and TRBJ1-1; TRBD1 is a possible D gene (5 bases). V was clipped by 2 bases and J by 4 bases, with 11 bases between them. CDR3 size: 14 residues. The germline V gene has CDR1 MNHEY and CDR2 SVGAGI.

There are a few counts of this clone. The V gene is TRBV7-6, the J gene TRBJ1-4; a weak D match, TRBD1 (5 bases). The CDR3 runs to 17 residues. Germline CDR1 SGHVS, CDR2 FNYEAQ. Trimming removed 4 bases from V and 7 bases from J, with 22 bases in between. The chain's CDR3 is CASSSPNNGREGEKLFF. The CDR3, as DNA: TGTGCCAGCAGCTCCCCGAATAATGGCAGGGAGGGTGAAAAACTGTTTTTT.

This chain links TRBV2 with TRBJ2-1, with 15 bases fitting TRBD2. The V gene end was trimmed by 8 bases and the J gene end by 4 bases; junction bases not matched to a gene: 6. CDR1 and CDR2 (germline): SNHLY, FYNNEI. The CDR3 covers 16 residues. The chain's CDR3 is CASDGLAGGDYNEQFF. The CDR3 DNA sequence: TGTGCCAGCGACGGACTAGCGGGGGGGGATTACAATGAGCAGTTCTTC. Full variable domain (remainder filled in from reference TRBV2 and TRBJ2-1): EPEVTQTPSHQVTQMGQEVILRCVPISNHLYFYWYRQILGQKVEFLVSFYNNEISEKSEIFDDQFSVERPDGSNFTLKIRSTKLEDSAMYFCASDGLAGGDYNEQFFGPGTRLTVL.

This chain joins TRBV27 and TRBJ2-2; 9 bases fit TRBD1. The CDR3 has 16 residues. Trimming removed 2 bases from V and 1 base from J; junction bases left unmatched: 2. In germline, CDR1 is MNHEY, CDR2 SMNVEV (reference sequence). CDR3 nucleotides: TGTGCCAGCAGTTTAATGGGACAGGGGAACACCGGGGAGCTGTTTTTT. Residues: CASSLMGQGNTGELFF.

The CDR3 reads CASSIIPGRQETQYF. DNA for the CDR3: TGTGCCAGTAGTATCATCCCGGGTCGCCAAGAGACCCAGTACTTC. This chain joins TRBV19 and TRBJ2-5; D gene uncertain. Germline assignment: CDR1 LNHDA and CDR2 SQIVND (reference sequence). CDR3 length equals 15 residues. Trimming took off 3 bases at V and 1 base at J, with 12 bases between the two ends.

The chain has TRBV5-6 and TRBJ2-5, with 7 bases lining up with TRBD2. V lost 0 bases, J lost 2 bases, and 4 bases stayed unmatched. Germline V CDR1 and CDR2: SGHDT, YYEEEE. The CDR3 is made up of 15 amino acids. The CDR3 reads CASSLERGWQETQYF. The CDR3 DNA follows: TGTGCCAGCAGCTTGGAGCGGGGTTGGCAAGAGACCCAGTACTTC. The full variable domain, rest sourced from reference TRBV5-6 and TRBJ2-5, is DAGVTQSPTHLIKTRGQQVTLRCSPKSGHDTVSWYQQALGQGPQFIFQYYEEEERQRGNFPDRFSGHQFPNYSSELNVNALLLGDSALYLCASSLERGWQETQYFGPGTRLLVL.

The gene calls are TRBV7-9 and TRBJ2-1; TRBD2 is a possible D gene (7 bases). The CDR3 sequence is 15 residues long. The V end was cut by 1 base, the J end by 5 bases, with 12 bases between. Germline CDR1 reads SEHNR; CDR2 reads FQNEAQ (reference sequence). CDR3 DNA sequence: TGTGCCAGCAGCTTAGGTGGGGGGGCAGACAATGAGCAGTTCTTC. Translated: CASSLGGGADNEQFF.

The genes are TRBV27 and TRBJ2-3; 7 nucleotides agree with TRBD2. The CDR3 contains 15 residues. The junction had 9 bases not matched to a gene; V was cut back by 7 bases and J by 2 bases. From germline, CDR1 is MNHEY and CDR2 SMNVEV (reference sequence). The CDR3 nucleotides are TGTGCCAGCAACACCATGGGGGGGTACACAGATACGCAGTATTTT. Translation: CASNTMGGYTDTQYF.

The V call is TRBV18, the J call TRBJ1-1; D might be TRBD1 (5 bases). The CDR3 sequence is 13 residues long. Trimming took 0 bases from V and 8 from J, leaving 10 bases between them. Germline CDR1 and CDR2: KGHSH and LQKENI. The CDR3 spells CASSPPGRLEAFF. The CDR3 DNA is TGTGCCAGCTCACCACCGGGGCGGTTAGAAGCTTTCTTT.

The chain joins TRBV5-1 to TRBJ2-2; no reliable D call. The CDR3 has 14 amino acids. Germline CDR1 reads SGHRS; CDR2 reads YFSETQ. Between the trimmed V and J ends, which lost 1 base and 1 base, there was a span of 5 bases. The chain's CDR3 is CASSLTENTGELFF. The CDR3 coding sequence is TGCGCCAGCAGCTTGACAGAGAACACCGGGGAGCTGTTTTTT.

The DNA of the CDR3 is TGCGCCAGCAGCCAAGATTGGGGACAGCAAGAGACCCAGTACTTC. Its translation is CASSQDWGQQETQYF. The chain combines TRBV4-1 with TRBJ2-5; 7 nucleotides agree with TRBD1. Looked up from germline, CDR1 is MGHRA and CDR2 is YSYEKL. The V segment lost 0 bases and the J segment 2 bases; nucleotides outside the gene matches: 3. The CDR3 totals 15 residues.

The chain combines TRBV5-1 with TRBJ1-2; the D gene is possibly TRBD1 (5 bases). The CDR3 covers 13 residues. Trimming cost V 0 bases and J 4 bases, with 7 bases left between them. Germline assignment: CDR1 SGHRS and CDR2 YFSETQ. The CDR3 reads CASSLDRLYGYTF. The CDR3 DNA is TGCGCCAGCAGCTTGGACAGGCTCTATGGCTACACCTTC.

This clone was counted a single time. J is TRBJ1-5 and V is TRBV2; D not resolved. V lost 6 bases, J lost 2 bases, and 11 bases lay in between. The germline gives CDR1 SNHLY, CDR2 FYNNEI. The CDR3 sequence is 14 residues long. The CDR3 loop reads CASSATWGNQPQHF. Here the CDR3 DNA reads TGTGCCAGCAGCGCAACTTGGGGCAATCAGCCCCAGCATTTT.

This clone was picked up a small number of times. V is TRBV5-4 and J is TRBJ1-2, with 11 bases identical to TRBD1. This CDR3 has 14 residues. Trimming removed 3 bases from V and 7 bases from J; junction bases left unmatched: 5. The germline V gene has CDR1 SGHNT and CDR2 YYREEE (reference sequence). CDR3 sequence reads: CASSSGTGGFGYTF. CDR3 DNA: TGTGCCAGCAGCTCAGGGACAGGGGGTTTTGGCTACACCTTC.

About this clone: Other nucleotide sequences in the sample specify the same CDR3. The rearrangement joins TRBV7-6 to TRBJ2-7; no clear D gene. Trimming pared 4 bases from V and 0 bases from J, leaving 4 bases between. The CDR3 covers 12 residues. Germline values: CDR1 SGHVS, CDR2 FNYEAQ. CDR3 residues: CASSSVSYEQYF. The CDR3 region has the DNA TGTGCCAGCAGCTCCGTCTCCTACGAGCAGTACTTC.

The genes are TRBV5-1 and TRBJ2-2, with 8 positions matching TRBD1. Germline V gives CDR1 SGHRS, CDR2 YFSETQ. The CDR3 contains 15 residues. V shed 4 bases and J 4 bases; nucleotides not matched to a gene: 6. For the CDR3, the DNA is TGCGCCAGCAGCGGGCTCACAGGGGGCACCGGGGAGCTGTTTTTT. Translating it yields CASSGLTGGTGELFF.

The chain recombines TRBV12-5 with TRBJ2-1; TRBD2 agrees at 7 bases. This CDR3 spans 16 amino acids. Germline V lookup: CDR1 LGHNT, CDR2 FRNRAP. V trimming: 5 bases; J trimming: 7 bases; junction bases outside the gene matches: 14. This CDR3 is CASGASGAGTINEQFF. CDR3 sequence (DNA): TGTGCTAGTGGTGCCTCTGGAGCGGGGACTATTAATGAGCAGTTCTTC.

The rearrangement joins TRBV19 to TRBJ2-1; the match to TRBD2 covers 7 bases. The CDR3 totals 14 residues. V was clipped by 7 bases and J by 6 bases; unmatched bases: 9. Germline V CDR1 and CDR2: LNHDA, SQIVND (reference sequence). The CDR3 sequence: CASTLSAGVNEQFF. The CDR3 region has the DNA TGTGCCAGTACCCTATCGGCGGGGGTCAATGAGCAGTTCTTC.

This chain links TRBV15 with TRBJ1-1; D remains ambiguous. Germline lookup yields CDR1 LNHNV and CDR2 YYDKDF (reference sequence). This CDR3 is built from 14 residues. V lost 0 bases, J lost 0 bases, and 5 bases lay in between. DNA of the CDR3: TGTGCCACCAGCAGAGAACAGTTGAACACTGAAGCTTTCTTT. It yields the protein CATSREQLNTEAFF.

This clone has only one observation. One end of the junction fails to match germline, which may point to a read error. This chain uses TRBV4-1 with TRBJ2-7; 10 bases agree with TRBD2. There are 16 residues in the CDR3. Germline CDR1 and CDR2: MGHRA and YSYEKL. DNA for the CDR3: TGCGCCAGCAGCCCCCGTGAACAGCGGGGGGGGTACGAGCAGCACTTC. Translating it yields CASSPREQRGGYEQHF.

The rearrangement joins TRBV7-9 to TRBJ2-1; the D gene could be TRBD1 or TRBD2 (5 bases each). Germline V CDR1 and CDR2: SEHNR, FQNEAQ (reference sequence). Trimming left V 4 bases short and J 13 bases short, with 11 bases between. CDR3 length: 11 residues. The CDR3 DNA reads TGTGCCAGCAGCTCCGGGACCCTTCAGTTCTTC. Protein: CASSSGTLQFF.

This chain uses TRBV18 with TRBJ2-7; 8 bases match TRBD1. CDR3 length: 14 residues. Germline-derived CDR1 and CDR2 are KGHSH and LQKENI. After removal of 5 bases from V and 2 bases from J, the junction contained 5 bases not matched to a gene. The DNA of the CDR3 is TGTGCCAGCTCAACCTCGACAGGGGCCTACGAGCAGTACTTC. Its protein product is CASSTSTGAYEQYF.

The chain has TRBV4-1 and TRBJ2-1, with D perhaps TRBD2 (6 bases). The CDR3 runs to 17 residues. Germline lookup yields CDR1 MGHRA and CDR2 YSYEKL. V was trimmed by 1 base and J by 0 bases, leaving 13 bases between them. This CDR3 is CASSQGRAGPSYNEQFF. DNA of the CDR3: TGCGCCAGCAGCCAAGGGAGGGCGGGCCCCTCCTACAATGAGCAGTTCTTC.